Below, 19 T cell receptor beta chains from the same sample are listed, as sequenced in a study of low-dose radiotherapy and immunotherapy resistance in tumors. First-strand cDNA used TRAV- and TRBV-specific primers, covering alpha and beta chains. TCR amplification ran 15 to 25 PCR cycles using constant-region and V-primer adapter primers. TCRdb itself ran the reads through MiXCR, one entry per CDR3 protein. The table includes about 9,800 distinct CDR3 sequences, about two fifths detected once. Receptors were obtained from a human donor with advanced metastatic prostate, ovarian, gallbladder or colorectal cancer (not recorded which). This table probably holds off-target reads from a library built for another chain.

This clonotype occurred a few times. This sequence joins TRBV28 and TRBJ2-7; TRBD1 or TRBD2 may be the D gene (5 bases each). CDR3 size: 15 residues. Germline-derived CDR1 and CDR2 are MDHEN and SYDVKM. V was pared by 6 bases and J by 0 bases, with 15 bases between. The CDR3 spells CASRSGTTSSYEQYF. DNA of the CDR3: TGTGCCAGCAGATCCGGGACGACCAGCTCCTACGAGCAGTACTTC.

The V call is TRBV7-9, the J call TRBJ2-3, with D perhaps TRBD2 (7 bases). Germline V gene data show CDR1 as SEHNR and CDR2 as FQNEAQ (reference sequence). The CDR3 has 16 residues. The germline V and J ends were trimmed by 9 bases and 4 bases, with 23 bases remaining between them. The CDR3 loop reads CARAGGLGDPPDTQYF. In DNA, the CDR3 is TGTGCCAGGGCCGGGGGGCTAGGGGATCCCCCAGATACGCAGTATTTT.

This CDR3 is CASAKTGAGTEAFF. Written as DNA, the CDR3 is TGTGCCAGCGCGAAGACAGGGGCGGGAACTGAAGCTTTCTTT. The V call is TRBV7-9, the J call TRBJ1-1; 8 bases are a match to TRBD1. V shed 8 bases and J 5 bases; nucleotides not matched to a gene: 10. The CDR3 is 14 amino acids. Looked up from germline, CDR1 is SEHNR and CDR2 is FQNEAQ (reference sequence).

In its sample, this clonotype was seen a few times. V gene TRBV6-1 combines with J gene TRBJ1-5, with D possibly TRBD1 on 5 matching bases. Germline CDR1 is MNHNS and CDR2 is SASEGT. This CDR3 region has 12 residues. V was cut by 8 bases and J by 7 bases, with 12 bases left in between. For the CDR3, the DNA is TGTGCCAGCCGGGGGGGAGTGCAGCCCCAGCATTTT. It translates to CASRGGVQPQHF.

This clonotype occurred a few times. The V gene is TRBV21-1, the J gene TRBJ2-6; no check of the table's D call, TRBD2, against the DNA was made. TRBV21-1 has pseudogene status. This CDR3 is built from 17 residues. The CDR3 DNA follows: TGTGCCAGCAGCTACAAACAGCGGCACAGTGGCGCCAACGTCCTGACTTTC. Protein: CASSYKQRHSGANVLTF.

The V and J genes are TRBV27 and TRBJ2-7; 7 bases map to TRBD1. V was pared by 7 bases and J by 6 bases, with 6 bases of the junction left unmatched. CDR3 length: 12 residues. Germline V CDR1 and CDR2: MNHEY, SMNVEV (reference sequence). The CDR3 region has the DNA TGTGCCAGCATGACAGGGTGGAGCGAGCAGTACTTC. Translated: CASMTGWSEQYF.

The genes are TRBV7-8 and TRBJ2-7; 9 positions agree with TRBD1. V shed 1 base, J shed 3 bases, and the junction held 4 bases outside the gene matches. Germline CDR1 is SGHVS and CDR2 is FQNEAQ. The length of the CDR3 is 15 residues. CDR3 sequence: CASSLEQGAVYEQYF. The CDR3 DNA is TGTGCCAGCAGCTTAGAACAGGGGGCGGTCTACGAGCAGTACTTC.

The V gene is TRBV7-9, the J gene TRBJ2-5, with 9 bases fitting TRBD1. CDR1 and CDR2 (germline): SEHNR, FQNEAQ (reference sequence). V dropped 1 base and J dropped 5; count of bases not matched to a gene: 2. The CDR3 has 14 amino acids. CDR3 residues: CASSLGQGVETQYF. The DNA of the CDR3 is TGTGCCAGCAGCTTAGGACAGGGGGTGGAGACCCAGTACTTC.

The chain employs TRBV13 and TRBJ2-2, with 7 positions matching TRBD2. This CDR3 comprises 15 residues. Germline CDR1 is PRHDT and CDR2 is FYEKMQ (reference sequence). V gave up 4 bases and J gave up 2 bases; unmatched junction bases: 4. The CDR3 spells CASSSPSGNTGELFF. As DNA, the CDR3 is TGTGCCAGCAGCTCCCCTAGCGGAAACACCGGGGAGCTGTTTTTT.

The V and J genes are TRBV7-2 and TRBJ2-3; 12 bases agree with TRBD2. Germline V CDR1 and CDR2: SGHTA, FQGNSA. The CDR3 is 12 residues long. V lost 5 bases and J lost 13; bases outside the gene matches: 4. The DNA for the CDR3 is TGTGCCAGCAGCGTACTAGCGGGAGGAAAGTATTTT. It is translated as CASSVLAGGKYF.

The rearrangement links TRBV29-1 to TRBJ1-1, with D unresolved. V dropped 4 bases and J dropped 4 bases, with 7 bases sitting between them. Germline V gene lookup returns CDR1 SQVTM and CDR2 ANQGSEA. The CDR3 is 11 residues long. CDR3 loop: CSVAPGTEAFF. For the CDR3, the DNA is TGCAGCGTTGCGCCGGGCACTGAAGCTTTCTTT.

The CDR3 here is CASSLGGAGSTYEQYF. The CDR3, as DNA: TGTGCCAGCAGCTTAGGTGGGGCAGGGTCTACCTACGAGCAGTACTTC. The gene calls are TRBV7-9 and TRBJ2-7; maybe TRBD1 (5 bases). The CDR3 extends over 16 amino acids. V shed 1 base and J shed 2 bases, with 15 bases lying between them. Germline CDR1 and CDR2: SEHNR and FQNEAQ (reference sequence).

The chain carries TRBV2 and TRBJ1-1, with a possible D match to TRBD1 (5 bases). Between the trimmed V and J ends, which lost 6 bases and 0 bases, there was a span of 26 bases. Germline lookup yields CDR1 SNHLY and CDR2 FYNNEI. CDR3 size: 19 residues. The CDR3 bases are TGTGCCAGCAGGGGGTTCCCGGGACTTCTCTCGCCCATGAACACTGAAGCTTTCTTT. Translation gives CASRGFPGLLSPMNTEAFF.

V is TRBV5-1 and J is TRBJ2-3; 7 bases map to TRBD1. The CDR3 extends over 15 amino acids. Germline V gene lookup returns CDR1 SGHRS and CDR2 YFSETQ. V was clipped by 4 bases and J by 1 base; unmatched bases: 6. CDR3 region: CASSLDGTGTDTQYF. The CDR3 DNA follows: TGCGCCAGCAGCCTTGACGGGACAGGCACAGATACGCAGTATTTT.

This clonotype occurred a few times. The chain couples TRBV7-8 to TRBJ2-2; TRBD1 is a possible D gene (6 bases). Looked up from germline, CDR1 is SGHVS and CDR2 is FQNEAQ. The CDR3 totals 15 residues. The germline V and J ends were trimmed by 5 bases and 0 bases, with 10 bases remaining between them. CDR3 sequence: CASSNRVSNTGELFF. Here the CDR3 DNA reads TGTGCCAGCAGCAACAGGGTTTCGAACACCGGGGAGCTGTTTTTT.

The V and J genes are TRBV20-1 and TRBJ2-1; 12 nucleotides agree with TRBD2. The CDR3 contains 16 residues. The V segment lost 0 bases and the J segment 9 bases; nucleotides outside the gene matches: 9. Germline V gene data show CDR1 as DFQATT and CDR2 as SNEGSKA (reference sequence). CDR3 loop: CSARDPASGGESEQFF. CDR3 nucleotides: TGCAGTGCTAGAGATCCGGCTAGCGGGGGGGAGAGTGAGCAGTTCTTC.

This clonotype was counted a few times. The chain employs TRBV20-1 and TRBJ2-5, with 9 bases that match TRBD1. Germline-derived CDR1 and CDR2 are DFQATT and SNEGSKA (reference sequence). The CDR3 covers 12 residues. Trimming cost V 6 bases and J 3 bases; bases outside gene matches: 2. CDR3 in DNA: TGCAGTGCGTGGACAGGGGAAGAGACCCAGTACTTC. Translation: CSAWTGEETQYF.

This clonotype has just a few counts. The chain carries TRBV6-8 and TRBJ2-5; D is possibly TRBD2 (5 bases). The CDR3 is made up of 13 amino acids. Trimming left V 5 bases short and J 4 bases short, with 11 bases between. CDR1 and CDR2 from the germline V gene are MNHGY and SAAAGT. In DNA form, the CDR3 reads TGTGCCAGCAGTCCCGGACTGGGAGAGACCCAGTACTTC. It encodes CASSPGLGETQYF.

The chain links TRBV15 to TRBJ1-1, with D perhaps TRBD1 (5 bases). The CDR3 spans 15 residues. Trimming cost V 2 bases and J 1 base, with 11 bases left between them. CDR1 is LNHNV, CDR2 YYDKDF, per germline (reference sequence). The CDR3 DNA is TGTGCCACCAGCAGAACTACCAGGGAGAACACTGAAGCTTTCTTT. This gives the protein CATSRTTRENTEAFF.